This is a list of T cell receptor beta chains from one sample in a study of blood T cell repertoires in COVID-19. Assay used: immunoSEQ multiplex PCR; TCRdb lists only in-frame clones, some missing. In the table there are approximately 160,000 clones, around 80% of which are singletons. The sequenced sample consisted of PBMCs or T cells enriched from blood (not recorded which). The source of these receptors is a woman aged 45 to 65 who had recovered from COVID-19. Both conserved end residues are part of each CDR3. Fields, in order: CDR3 length, V gene, J gene, D gene, clone size, CDR3 protein, CDR3 DNA. D genes are given only for firm matches. Clone size appears in some rows only: once, few, many, or a class for an expanded clone.

cdr3_length: 13; v_call: TRBV3-1/TRBV3-2; j_call: TRBJ2-7; d_call: -; clone_size: -; cdr3_aa: CASSQVGSVEQYF; cdr3_nt: TGTGCCAGCAGCCAAGTCGGGAGCGTAGAGCAGTACTTC
cdr3_length: 13; v_call: TRBV5-1; j_call: TRBJ2-7; d_call: -; clone_size: many; cdr3_aa: CASSLARSDEQYF; cdr3_nt: TGCGCCAGCAGCTTGGCCCGCAGTGACGAGCAGTACTTC
cdr3_length: 15; v_call: TRBV3-1/TRBV3-2; j_call: TRBJ2-7; d_call: TRBD1; clone_size: -; cdr3_aa: CASSQGPTGAYEQYF; cdr3_nt: TGTGCCAGCAGCCAAGGACCGACAGGGGCCTACGAGCAGTACTTC
cdr3_length: 18; v_call: TRBV18; j_call: TRBJ1-6; d_call: -; clone_size: few; cdr3_aa: CASSPPRTVFSYNSPLHF; cdr3_nt: TGTGCCAGCTCACCACCAAGGACTGTCTTCTCCTATAATTCACCCCTCCACTTT
cdr3_length: 15; v_call: TRBV3-1/TRBV3-2; j_call: TRBJ1-5; d_call: -; clone_size: -; cdr3_aa: CASSHSRTANQPQHF; cdr3_nt: TGTGCCAGCAGTCATTCGAGGACAGCAAATCAGCCCCAGCATTTT
cdr3_length: 16; v_call: TRBV19; j_call: TRBJ2-1; d_call: -; clone_size: -; cdr3_aa: CASSSGVLSSGNEQFF; cdr3_nt: TGTGCCAGTAGTTCGGGTGTTTTGAGCAGCGGGAATGAGCAGTTCTTC
cdr3_length: 16; v_call: TRBV6-2/TRBV6-3; j_call: TRBJ2-7; d_call: -; clone_size: -; cdr3_aa: CASSYRSRSSSYEQYF; cdr3_nt: TGTGCCAGCAGTTACCGATCTAGATCGAGCTCCTACGAGCAGTACTTC
cdr3_length: 15; v_call: TRBV19; j_call: TRBJ1-2; d_call: -; clone_size: -; cdr3_aa: CASSRAGRVNYGYTF; cdr3_nt: TGTGCCAGTAGTCGGGCAGGGCGAGTAAACTATGGCTACACCTTC
cdr3_length: 20; v_call: TRBV5-1; j_call: TRBJ1-4; d_call: TRBD1; clone_size: -; cdr3_aa: CASSSLVLTGGDVKDEKLFF; cdr3_nt: TGCGCCAGCAGCTCCCTAGTCTTGACAGGGGGCGACGTAAAGGACGAAAAACTGTTTTTT
cdr3_length: 17; v_call: TRBV5-4; j_call: TRBJ1-2; d_call: -; clone_size: -; cdr3_aa: CASSWEDLRGLSYGYTF; cdr3_nt: TGTGCCAGCAGCTGGGAAGATCTCAGGGGATTGAGCTATGGCTACACCTTC
cdr3_length: 15; v_call: TRBV19; j_call: TRBJ2-1; d_call: TRBD1; clone_size: once; cdr3_aa: CASSIAWTGKPEQFF; cdr3_nt: TGTGCCAGTAGTATCGCATGGACAGGGAAACCTGAGCAGTTCTTC
cdr3_length: 16; v_call: TRBV4-3; j_call: TRBJ1-2; d_call: TRBD1; clone_size: -; cdr3_aa: CASSFSTGDPAWGYTF; cdr3_nt: TGCGCCAGCAGCTTCTCGACAGGGGACCCCGCTTGGGGCTACACCTTC
cdr3_length: 15; v_call: TRBV10-3; j_call: TRBJ2-2; d_call: -; clone_size: -; cdr3_aa: CAISETGQNTGELFF; cdr3_nt: TGTGCCATCAGTGAGACAGGACAGAACACCGGGGAGCTGTTTTTT
cdr3_length: 16; v_call: TRBV7-8; j_call: TRBJ1-1; d_call: -; clone_size: -; cdr3_aa: CASSLNSRVAATEAFF; cdr3_nt: TGTGCCAGCAGCTTAAACTCTAGGGTAGCGGCTACTGAAGCTTTCTTT
cdr3_length: 18; v_call: TRBV6-2/TRBV6-3; j_call: TRBJ2-5; d_call: -; clone_size: -; cdr3_aa: CASSLRRGTTASGETQYF; cdr3_nt: TGTGCCAGCAGTTTAAGAAGAGGGACGACGGCCAGCGGGGAGACCCAGTACTTC
cdr3_length: 17; v_call: TRBV19; j_call: TRBJ1-3; d_call: TRBD1; clone_size: -; cdr3_aa: CASFSLTGGAGGNTIYF; cdr3_nt: TGTGCCAGTTTCTCTTTGACAGGGGGCGCGGGAGGAAACACCATATATTTT
cdr3_length: 14; v_call: TRBV6-2/TRBV6-3; j_call: TRBJ2-7; d_call: TRBD1; clone_size: -; cdr3_aa: CASSPPGQGTEQYF; cdr3_nt: TGTGCCAGCAGTCCCCCGGGACAGGGTACCGAGCAGTACTTC
cdr3_length: 13; v_call: TRBV6-5; j_call: TRBJ1-2; d_call: -; clone_size: -; cdr3_aa: CASTRGPNYGYTF; cdr3_nt: TGTGCCAGCACCAGGGGCCCCAACTATGGCTACACCTTC
cdr3_length: 14; v_call: TRBV19; j_call: TRBJ2-3; d_call: TRBD2; clone_size: -; cdr3_aa: CASSTGGAPDTQYF; cdr3_nt: TGTGCCAGTAGTACGGGGGGAGCCCCAGATACGCAGTATTTT
cdr3_length: 14; v_call: TRBV6-6; j_call: TRBJ2-3; d_call: -; clone_size: -; cdr3_aa: CASRGALVTDTQYF; cdr3_nt: TGTGCCAGCAGGGGGGCCCTCGTGACAGATACGCAGTATTTT
cdr3_length: 12; v_call: TRBV12-3/TRBV12-4; j_call: TRBJ1-1; d_call: TRBD1; clone_size: -; cdr3_aa: CASSTTGGSAFF; cdr3_nt: TGTGCCAGCAGCACAACAGGGGGCTCGGCTTTCTTT
cdr3_length: 15; v_call: TRBV18; j_call: TRBJ1-2; d_call: -; clone_size: -; cdr3_aa: CASSQGPGNPYGYTF; cdr3_nt: TGTGCCAGCTCACAGGGCCCAGGGAATCCCTATGGCTACACCTTC
cdr3_length: 16; v_call: TRBV4-2; j_call: TRBJ1-1; d_call: TRBD1; clone_size: -; cdr3_aa: CASSQVAGGGGTEAFF; cdr3_nt: TGTGCCAGCAGCCAAGTGGCAGGGGGCGGTGGCACTGAAGCTTTCTTT
cdr3_length: 12; v_call: TRBV29-1; j_call: TRBJ2-5; d_call: -; clone_size: -; cdr3_aa: CSVREYQETQYF; cdr3_nt: TGCAGCGTTCGCGAGTACCAAGAGACCCAGTACTTC
cdr3_length: 13; v_call: TRBV21-1; j_call: TRBJ1-5; d_call: -; clone_size: -; cdr3_aa: CASSARVPQPQHF; cdr3_nt: TGTGCCAGCAGCGCCAGGGTTCCCCAGCCCCAGCATTTT
cdr3_length: 15; v_call: TRBV4-3; j_call: TRBJ2-7; d_call: TRBD2; clone_size: -; cdr3_aa: CASSQTSGSFHEQYF; cdr3_nt: TGCGCCAGCAGCCAGACTAGCGGGAGCTTTCACGAGCAGTACTTC
cdr3_length: 13; v_call: TRBV7-9; j_call: TRBJ2-1; d_call: -; clone_size: -; cdr3_aa: CASKYGSGDEQFF; cdr3_nt: TGTGCCAGCAAGTACGGGAGCGGAGATGAGCAGTTCTTC
cdr3_length: 14; v_call: TRBV28; j_call: TRBJ2-7; d_call: TRBD1; clone_size: -; cdr3_aa: CASSTQGSSYEQYF; cdr3_nt: TGTGCCAGCAGTACACAGGGGTCCTCCTACGAGCAGTACTTC
cdr3_length: 15; v_call: TRBV9; j_call: TRBJ1-4; d_call: TRBD1; clone_size: once; cdr3_aa: CASSVASDRDEKLFF; cdr3_nt: TGTGCCAGCAGCGTAGCCTCGGACAGGGACGAAAAACTGTTTTTT
cdr3_length: 18; v_call: TRBV7-9; j_call: TRBJ2-2; d_call: -; clone_size: -; cdr3_aa: CASSPNLGKGANTGELFF; cdr3_nt: TGTGCCAGCAGCCCAAACTTGGGAAAAGGGGCTAACACCGGGGAGCTGTTTTTT
cdr3_length: 15; v_call: TRBV6-6; j_call: TRBJ2-7; d_call: -; clone_size: -; cdr3_aa: CASSYYRSATYEQYF; cdr3_nt: TGTGCCAGCAGTTACTATCGCAGTGCCACCTACGAGCAGTACTTC
cdr3_length: 16; v_call: TRBV9; j_call: TRBJ2-3; d_call: -; clone_size: -; cdr3_aa: CASSVDQGRSTDTQYF; cdr3_nt: TGTGCCAGCAGCGTAGATCAGGGCCGTAGCACAGATACGCAGTATTTT
cdr3_length: 19; v_call: TRBV9; j_call: TRBJ2-1; d_call: TRBD2; clone_size: -; cdr3_aa: CASSATSGRPERRYNEQFF; cdr3_nt: TGTGCCAGCAGCGCGACTAGCGGGAGGCCTGAGAGGAGGTACAATGAGCAGTTCTTC
cdr3_length: 14; v_call: TRBV11-2; j_call: TRBJ1-4; d_call: -; clone_size: -; cdr3_aa: CASSLWGLGEKLFF; cdr3_nt: TGTGCCAGCAGCTTATGGGGGCTAGGTGAAAAACTGTTTTTT
cdr3_length: 14; v_call: TRBV14; j_call: TRBJ2-7; d_call: TRBD1; clone_size: -; cdr3_aa: CASSLDRSRYEQYF; cdr3_nt: TGTGCCAGCAGCCTGGACAGGTCACGCTACGAGCAGTACTTC
cdr3_length: 15; v_call: TRBV11-1; j_call: TRBJ2-3; d_call: TRBD1; clone_size: -; cdr3_aa: CASSSQGATTDTQYF; cdr3_nt: TGTGCCAGCAGCTCCCAGGGGGCAACCACAGATACGCAGTATTTT
cdr3_length: 16; v_call: TRBV28; j_call: TRBJ2-1; d_call: TRBD2; clone_size: -; cdr3_aa: CASTTSGGIADNEQFF; cdr3_nt: TGTGCCAGCACAACTAGCGGGGGTATAGCGGACAATGAGCAGTTCTTC
cdr3_length: 16; v_call: TRBV5-1; j_call: TRBJ2-2; d_call: -; clone_size: few; cdr3_aa: CASSLHHGVGTGELFF; cdr3_nt: TGCGCCAGCAGCTTGCACCACGGGGTGGGAACCGGGGAGCTGTTTTTT
cdr3_length: 14; v_call: TRBV5-6; j_call: TRBJ2-3; d_call: TRBD1; clone_size: once; cdr3_aa: CASSLGTGADTQYF; cdr3_nt: TGTGCCAGCAGCTTGGGGACAGGGGCAGATACGCAGTATTTT
cdr3_length: 13; v_call: TRBV5-4; j_call: TRBJ1-2; d_call: -; clone_size: -; cdr3_aa: CASSLDSRGGSTF; cdr3_nt: TGTGCCAGCAGCTTGGACAGCCGTGGTGGCTCCACCTTC
cdr3_length: 14; v_call: TRBV29-1; j_call: TRBJ2-2; d_call: -; clone_size: -; cdr3_aa: CSVDRGLNTGELFF; cdr3_nt: TGCAGCGTTGACAGGGGACTAAACACCGGGGAGCTGTTTTTT
cdr3_length: 12; v_call: TRBV10-3; j_call: TRBJ1-1; d_call: -; clone_size: once; cdr3_aa: CAISGGFDQAFF; cdr3_nt: TGTGCCATCAGCGGAGGGTTCGACCAAGCTTTCTTT